Below are 21 T cell receptor beta chains sequenced from a single sample in a study of blood T cell repertoires in COVID-19. The method was immunoSEQ multiplex PCR; TCRdb's version includes in-frame clones alone and lacks a portion of them. The profile covers about 130,000 clones, with approximately 90% appearing a single time and about 9.4% taken by the ten largest. Sequencing was done on a sample of peripheral blood. These receptor sequences come from a man aged 45-65 years with acute or convalescent COVID-19.

The chain carries TRBV5-1 and TRBJ1-2, with a tentative D call TRBD1 (5 bases). Per germline, CDR1 SGHRS and CDR2 YFSETQ. Trimming stripped 0 bases from V and 6 bases from J, with 18 bases between. The CDR3 covers 16 residues. The DNA for the CDR3 is TGCGCCAGCAGCTTGGTAGGGTCACAGGATGGTCATGGCTACACCTTC. Amino acid sequence: CASSLVGSQDGHGYTF.

This clone has a single count. This chain connects TRBV9 to TRBJ1-1; D remains unclear. V was shortened by 0 bases and J by 0 bases, with 6 bases between the two germline ends. CDR3 size: 14 residues. Germline V CDR1 and CDR2: SGDLS, YYNGEE. CDR3 DNA: TGTGCCAGCAGCGTAGAACAGATGAACACTGAAGCTTTCTTT. Its translation is CASSVEQMNTEAFF.

V and J are TRBV9 and TRBJ1-2; no clear D gene. Trimming removed 0 bases at V and 2 bases at J, with 11 bases between. Germline loops: CDR1 SGDLS, CDR2 YYNGEE. The CDR3 length is 15 residues. CDR3 DNA sequence: TGTGCCAGCAGCGTAGTGGTCAGTATGAACTATGGCTACACCTTC. Its translation is CASSVVVSMNYGYTF.

The rearrangement uses TRBV5-6 and TRBJ1-1; D gene uncertain. Germline CDR1 SGHDT, CDR2 YYEEEE. The CDR3 loop spans 11 amino acids. Trimming cost V 4 bases and J 8 bases, with 9 bases left between them. The CDR3 protein is CASSREREAFF. CDR3 bases: TGTGCCAGCAGCCGGGAGCGAGAAGCTTTCTTT.

J is TRBJ1-3 and V is TRBV2, with D unclear. The CDR3 length is 15 residues. CDR1 SNHLY and CDR2 FYNNEI come from the germline V gene. With 6 bases removed from V and 0 bases from J, the gap between germline ends came to 12 bases. CDR3 residues: CASRLRELSGNTIYF. The CDR3 nucleotides are TGTGCCAGCAGACTGCGGGAACTCTCTGGAAACACCATATATTTT.

The V call is TRBV11-2, the J call TRBJ1-1, with 7 positions matching TRBD1. The V gene end was trimmed by 5 bases and the J gene end by 5 bases; junction bases not matched to a gene: 11. The CDR3 has 15 residues. In germline, CDR1 is SGHAT, CDR2 FQNNGV. The CDR3 reads CASSPATGRGTEAFF. The CDR3 DNA reads TGTGCCAGCAGCCCAGCGACAGGGCGAGGAACTGAAGCTTTCTTT.

The V gene is TRBV7-9, the J gene TRBJ2-4, with 7 bases matching TRBD1. The junction had 8 bases not matched to a gene; V was cut back by 6 bases and J by 0 bases. CDR1 is SEHNR and CDR2 is FQNEAQ in the germline V gene (reference sequence). This CDR3 region has 16 residues. Written as DNA, the CDR3 is TGTGCCAGCAGTTTTAACAGGGGAGTAGCCAAAAACATTCAGTACTTC. Protein sequence: CASSFNRGVAKNIQYF. Based on the CDR3 plus reference TRBV7-9 and TRBJ2-4, the full variable domain is DTGVSQNPRHKITKRGQNVTFRCDPISEHNRLYWYRQTLGQGPEFLTYFQNEAQLEKSRLLSDRFSAERPKGSFSTLEIQRTEQGDSAMYLCASSFNRGVAKNIQYFGAGTRLSVL.

The rearrangement joins TRBV15 to TRBJ1-2; TRBD1 might be the D (6 bases). This CDR3 is built from 13 residues. The ends were cut back, 5 bases at V and 8 bases at J, with 15 bases in the middle. CDR1 is LNHNV, CDR2 YYDKDF, per germline (reference sequence). The CDR3 protein is CATSGARGDGYTF. The CDR3 DNA is TGTGCCACCAGCGGAGCCAGGGGTGACGGCTACACCTTC. The whole variable domain, filled in from reference TRBV15 and TRBJ1-2, reads DAMVIQNPRYQVTQFGKPVTLSCSQTLNHNVMYWYQQKSSQAPKLLFHYYDKDFNNEADTPDNFQSRRPNTSFCFLDIRSPGLGDTAMYLCATSGARGDGYTFGSGTRLTVV.

The J gene is TRBJ1-2, the V gene TRBV5-1, with D tentatively TRBD1 (6 bases). This CDR3 has 14 residues. Germline-derived CDR1 and CDR2 are SGHRS and YFSETQ. V was cut by 1 base and J by 4 bases, with 11 bases left in between. CDR3 in amino acids: CASSLQTGPYGYTF. CDR3 DNA sequence: TGCGCCAGCAGCTTGCAAACAGGGCCCTATGGCTACACCTTC.

This clone appeared a few times. The chain carries TRBV27 and TRBJ1-5; D possibly corresponds to TRBD1 (6 bases). The germline CDR1 and CDR2 sequences are MNHEY and SMNVEV (reference sequence). The CDR3 consists of 20 residues. The V gene lost 4 bases and the J gene lost 2 bases, with 27 bases spanning the gap. CDR3 protein: CASSSAGAGAIRAGNQPQHF. In DNA, the CDR3 is TGTGCCAGCAGTTCCGCCGGGGCGGGGGCGATACGAGCTGGCAATCAGCCCCAGCATTTT.

This chain connects TRBV6-5 to TRBJ2-1; 7 bases line up with TRBD2. The CDR3 sequence is 14 residues long. Germline V gene data show CDR1 as MNHEY and CDR2 as SVGAGI. The V gene end was trimmed by 2 bases and the J gene end by 5 bases; junction bases not matched to a gene: 3. The CDR3: CASSYPGLNNEQFF. CDR3 coding DNA: TGTGCCAGCAGTTACCCGGGACTAAACAATGAGCAGTTCTTC.

The J gene is TRBJ2-6, the V gene TRBV18, with D perhaps TRBD2 (5 bases). This CDR3 contains 18 residues. Germline values: CDR1 KGHSH, CDR2 LQKENI. Deletions cut 4 bases from V and 1 base from J, with 17 bases between. The CDR3 is CASSLVGPSGSGANVLTF. The CDR3 region has the DNA TGTGCCAGCTCACTAGTAGGGCCCTCGGGGTCTGGGGCCAACGTCCTGACTTTC.

The V call is TRBV10-1, the J call TRBJ2-1; tentative D call: TRBD2 (6 bases). The V end was cut by 2 bases, the J end by 1 base, with 9 bases between. The CDR3 runs to 15 residues. CDR1 is WNHNN and CDR2 is SYGVQD in the germline V gene (reference sequence). As DNA, the CDR3 is TGCGCCAGCAGTGAGCGGGGGTTTTCCTACAATGAGCAGTTCTTC. Translation gives CASSERGFSYNEQFF.

The V call is TRBV6-6, the J call TRBJ1-5; D remains unclear. The length of the CDR3 is 17 residues. In germline, CDR1 is MNHNY, CDR2 SVGAGI (reference sequence). V lost 5 bases and J lost 1, with 18 bases in between. The CDR3 loop is CASSRFPVVYSNQPQHF. The CDR3 DNA reads TGTGCCAGCAGTCGATTCCCTGTGGTCTACAGCAATCAGCCCCAGCATTTT.

Here the CDR3 reads CASSLGGEIGTEAFF. Written as DNA, the CDR3 is TGCGCCAGCAGCTTGGGTGGGGAGATAGGGACTGAAGCTTTCTTT. The V and J genes are TRBV5-1 and TRBJ1-1; D gene ambiguous. CDR1 is SGHRS, CDR2 YFSETQ, per germline. The germline V and J ends were trimmed by 0 bases and 5 bases, with 14 bases remaining between them. The CDR3 length is 15 residues.

This chain links TRBV3-1 (or the pseudogene TRBV3-2) with TRBJ2-5, with TRBD2 matching over 8 bases. CDR3 length: 15 amino acids. Per the germline V gene, CDR1 is LGHDT and CDR2 is YNNKEL (reference sequence). The J segment lost 5 bases and the V segment lost 6 bases, leaving 11 bases of the junction unmatched. CDR3 region: CASSPPGLAGETQYF. DNA of the CDR3: TGTGCCAGCAGTCCCCCTGGACTAGCAGGGGAGACCCAGTACTTC.

The chain joins TRBV2 to TRBJ2-7; 11 bases align to TRBD1. This CDR3 has 16 residues. CDR1 and CDR2 (germline): SNHLY, FYNNEI. V shed 8 bases, J shed 4 bases, and the junction held 13 bases outside the gene matches. The CDR3: CASLEAAGQGVYEQYF. The CDR3 DNA follows: TGTGCCAGCCTCGAAGCAGCGGGACAGGGGGTGTACGAGCAGTACTTC.

V and J are TRBV7-2 and TRBJ1-2, with D perhaps TRBD1 (6 bases). The V end lost 5 bases, the J end lost 3 bases, and 10 bases lay between the germline ends. The CDR3 spans 13 residues. Germline CDR1 and CDR2: SGHTA and FQGNSA. CDR3 DNA sequence: TGTGCCAGCAGCCTGGACAGCTACTATGGCTACACCTTC. It is translated as CASSLDSYYGYTF.

The V and J genes are TRBV9 and TRBJ2-1, with 13 positions matching TRBD2. Trimming took 4 bases from V and 8 from J; bases not matched to a gene: 6. CDR3 length: 15 residues. Germline values: CDR1 SGDLS, CDR2 YYNGEE. In nucleotides, the CDR3 is TGTGCCAGCAGCCCGCGGACTAGCGGGAGCCATGAGCAGTTCTTC. It yields the protein CASSPRTSGSHEQFF.

J is TRBJ2-7 and V is TRBV5-4; the D gene is possibly TRBD1 (6 bases). This CDR3 is built from 13 residues. Germline V CDR1 and CDR2: SGHNT, YYREEE (reference sequence). The V gene lost 5 bases and the J gene lost 0 bases, with 9 bases spanning the gap. The CDR3 DNA reads TGTGCCAGCAGACAGGGCTCCTCCTACGAGCAGTACTTC. Protein sequence: CASRQGSSYEQYF.

The chain links TRBV6-5 to TRBJ1-2; D gene uncertain. The CDR3 covers 11 residues. CDR1 MNHEY and CDR2 SVGAGI come from the germline V gene. Trimming pared 8 bases from V and 8 bases from J, leaving 12 bases between. The CDR3 is CASSMGSGYTF. The DNA for the CDR3 is TGTGCCAGCTCTATGGGCTCGGGCTACACCTTC.